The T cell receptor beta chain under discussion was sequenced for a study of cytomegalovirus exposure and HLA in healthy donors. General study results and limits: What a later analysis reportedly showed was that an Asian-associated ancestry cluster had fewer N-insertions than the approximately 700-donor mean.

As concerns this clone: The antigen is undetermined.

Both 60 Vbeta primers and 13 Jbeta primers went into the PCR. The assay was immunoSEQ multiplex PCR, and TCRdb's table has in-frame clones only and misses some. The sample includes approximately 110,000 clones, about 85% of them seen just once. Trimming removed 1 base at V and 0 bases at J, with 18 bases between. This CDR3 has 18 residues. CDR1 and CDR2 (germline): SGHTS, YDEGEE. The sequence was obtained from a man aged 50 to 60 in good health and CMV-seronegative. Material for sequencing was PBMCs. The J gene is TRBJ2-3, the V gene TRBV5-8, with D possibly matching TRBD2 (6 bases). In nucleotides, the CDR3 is TGTGCCAGCAGCTTGTATGGGACTGGTGGGTCGAGCACAGATACGCAGTATTTT. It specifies CASSLYGTGGSSTDTQYF. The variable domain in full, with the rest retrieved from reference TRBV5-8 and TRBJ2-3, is EAGVTQSPTHLIKTRGQQATLRCSPISGHTSVYWYQQALGLGLQFLLWYDEGEERNRGNFPPRFSGRQFPNYSSELNVNALELEDSALYLCASSLYGTGGSSTDTQYFGPGTRLTVL.